Listed below are T cell receptor beta chains from one sample, sequenced in a study of shared T cell receptors in the human thymus. Measured with immunoSEQ multiplex PCR; TCRdb has only the in-frame clones, and not every one. The sample carries approximately 400,000 clones, 85% to 95% recorded once. The sequenced sample was thymocytes. The receptors were gathered from a human donor. The CDR3 runs from the conserved cysteine through the conserved F or W. Fields, in order: D gene, J gene, V gene, CDR3 protein, CDR3 DNA. A D gene is named only where the DNA matches it firmly.

NA TRBJ1-5 TRBV5-1 CASSYYPGGLQPQHF TGCGCCAGCAGCTATTACCCCGGGGGGCTTCAGCCCCAGCATTTT
NA TRBJ2-7 TRBV27 CASSLSTSVRALNLLPTYEQYF TGTGCCAGCAGTTTATCGACCTCGGTCAGGGCCCTAAATCTATTGCCTACCTACGAGCAGTACTTC
NA TRBJ2-7 TRBV28 CASTRRGPYEQYF TGTGCCAGCACTCGACGAGGTCCCTACGAGCAGTACTTC
TRBD2 TRBJ2-5 TRBV28 CASSLGGRAGVETQYF TGTGCCAGCAGTTTAGGAGGGAGGGCCGGAGTTGAGACCCAGTACTTC
TRBD1 TRBJ2-3 TRBV7-2 CASSADRVTDTQYF TGTGCCAGCAGCGCGGACAGGGTCACAGATACGCAGTATTTT
TRBD2 TRBJ2-1 TRBV7-9 CASSPWTSGREGSYNEQFF TGTGCCAGCAGCCCGTGGACTAGCGGGAGGGAAGGGTCCTACAATGAGCAGTTCTTC
NA TRBJ1-3 TRBV4-3 CASSQVRIGTGRRSSGNTIYF TGCGCCAGCAGCCAAGTCAGAATAGGAACAGGGAGACGGAGCTCTGGAAACACCATATATTTT
TRBD2 TRBJ2-5 TRBV6-1 CASLTSLETQYF TGTGCCAGCTTGACTAGCTTAGAGACCCAGTACTTC
TRBD2 TRBJ2-1 TRBV28 CASSLGGLLAAYNEQFF TGTGCCAGCAGTTTAGGGGGGTTGCTAGCGGCCTACAATGAGCAGTTCTTC
NA TRBJ2-1 TRBV11-2 CASSPRPYNEQFF TGTGCCAGCAGCCCACGCCCATACAATGAGCAGTTCTTC
NA TRBJ2-7 TRBV4-1 CASSQDPRERAEQYF TGCGCCAGCAGCCAAGATCCCCGGGAGAGGGCCGAGCAGTACTTC
TRBD2 TRBJ2-7 TRBV20-1 CSATSGDEQYF TGCAGTGCTACTAGCGGTGACGAGCAGTACTTC